These 19 T cell receptor beta chains were sequenced from one sample in a study of regulatory T cells in long-lasting Graves disease (dated by TCRdb to about 2021). Library preparation was by multiplex PCR. The sequencer listed for this sample is Illumina HiSeq 4000. CDR3 regions were amplified by Arm-PCR with iRepertoire HTBI primers to construct TCR beta libraries. Through fastp at Q25 and MiXCR, TCRdb rebuilt clones from the public reads, retaining in-frame beta chains. Rows are unified per CDR3 protein, each entry keeping the most common DNA and genes. In all, the sample holds around 500,000 distinct CDR3 sequences, and about 15% of those were seen once. Of the sample, around 25% is held by the ten largest clones. The time point label, as the study defines it: newly diagnosed GD, antithyroid drugs for less than 3 months. RNA was extracted from PBMCs in TRIzol for both TCR sequencing and RNA sequencing.

These sequences were also reported in another study, on T cells in Graves' hyperthyroidism and ophthalmopathy.

Sequenced material: peripheral blood mononuclear cells (PBMCs), taken at new diagnosis, from a patient treated with antithyroid drugs. Receptor source: a woman aged 35-65 years with Graves disease. Donor details come from another sample of the same person, matched by shared clones.

The chain combines TRBV12-3 or TRBV12-4 with TRBJ2-2; possibly TRBD1 or TRBD2 for D (6 bases each). The V and J ends lost 6 bases and 2 bases respectively, with 19 bases between them. The CDR3 is made up of 17 amino acids. DNA for the CDR3: TGTGCCAGCAGCCTCCTTTCGGGGGCACCTAACACCGGGGAGCTGTTTTTT. Its protein product is CASSLLSGAPNTGELFF.

This clonotype was found a few times. The V and J genes are TRBV6-2 or TRBV6-3 and TRBJ1-3; 7 positions match TRBD1. J gave up 0 bases and V 8 bases, and 7 bases lay outside the gene matches. CDR3 length equals 15 residues. The V gene's germline CDR1 is MNHEY and CDR2 SVGEGT. CDR3 sequence (DNA): TGTGCCAGCGGAAGACAGGGCGTCTCTGGAAACACCATATATTTT. As protein: CASGRQGVSGNTIYF.

The genes are TRBV6-1 and TRBJ2-1; unclear D gene. V was cut by 2 bases and J by 2 bases, with 4 bases left in between. Germline-derived CDR1 and CDR2 are MNHNS and SASEGT. The CDR3 sequence is 13 residues long. CDR3 DNA sequence: TGTGCCAGCAGTGAAACTCCCTACAATGAGCAGTTCTTC. Its protein is CASSETPYNEQFF.

This clonotype was picked up many times. This rearrangement joins TRBV30 to TRBJ2-3; the D is unclear. V was cut by 2 bases and J by 6 bases, with 6 bases left in between. Germline loops: CDR1 GTSNPN, CDR2 SVGIG (reference sequence). The CDR3 spans 11 residues. Here the CDR3 reads CAWSPRDTQYF. Written as DNA, the CDR3 is TGTGCCTGGAGTCCACGGGATACGCAGTATTTT.

This clonotype was detected ten times or more. The chain couples TRBV18 to TRBJ1-1; no firm D call. Looked up from germline, CDR1 is KGHSH and CDR2 is LQKENI. The CDR3 is made up of 17 amino acids. With 3 bases removed from V and 0 bases from J, the gap between germline ends came to 17 bases. The CDR3 region is CASSPGPLWGLNTEAFF. CDR3 nucleotide sequence: TGTGCCAGCTCACCTGGCCCACTTTGGGGATTGAACACTGAAGCTTTCTTT.

This clonotype was recorded at least ten times. This rearrangement joins TRBV20-1 to TRBJ2-1; D remains ambiguous. Germline V gene lookup returns CDR1 DFQATT and CDR2 SNEGSKA (reference sequence). The CDR3 contains 14 residues. V gave up 5 bases and J gave up 6 bases, with 17 bases separating them. CDR3 residues: CSAGSTEYFNEQFF. CDR3 DNA sequence: TGCAGTGCTGGGTCTACAGAATACTTCAATGAGCAGTTCTTC.

J is TRBJ2-6 and V is TRBV19; no clear D. Trimming took 3 bases from V and 0 from J, leaving 3 bases between them. This CDR3 region has 14 residues. CDR1 is LNHDA and CDR2 is SQIVND in the germline V gene (reference sequence). The DNA for the CDR3 is TGTGCCAGTAGTATCAACTCTGGGGCCAACGTCCTGACTTTC. It yields the protein CASSINSGANVLTF.

The chain recombines TRBV14 with TRBJ2-6; D is ambiguous. The CDR3 spans 16 residues. The V end was cut by 3 bases, the J end by 1 base, with 10 bases between. Germline assignment: CDR1 SGHDN and CDR2 FVKESK. The CDR3 nucleotides read TGTGCCAGCAGCCACAAGGGCAGGTCTGGGGCCAACGTCCTGACTTTC. This codes for CASSHKGRSGANVLTF.

CDR3 nucleotide sequence: TGTGCCAGCAGTTTAGTGGGGGGAGTACCCGGGGAGCTGTTTTTT. This translates into CASSLVGGVPGELFF. The chain links TRBV6-9 to TRBJ2-2; tentative D call: TRBD2 (6 bases). With 4 bases removed from V and 6 bases from J, the gap between germline ends came to 15 bases. The germline gives CDR1 MNHGY, CDR2 SVAAGI. This CDR3 spans 15 amino acids.

Only a few counts were recorded for this clonotype. The chain combines TRBV5-1 with TRBJ2-7; D possibly corresponds to TRBD1 (6 bases). Germline V gene sequence: CDR1 SGHRS, CDR2 YFSETQ. The CDR3 spans 13 residues. V shed 4 bases and J shed 7 bases, with 15 bases lying between them. CDR3 nucleotides: TGCGCCAGCAGCCAGGCATGGGGGCAGGAGCAGTACTTC. As protein: CASSQAWGQEQYF.

This clonotype was seen at least ten times. The rearrangement uses TRBV3-1 and TRBJ2-1; D possibly corresponds to TRBD2 (6 bases). Germline assignment: CDR1 LGHDT and CDR2 YNNKEL (reference sequence). V was cut by 1 base and J by 15 bases, with 10 bases left in between. CDR3 size: 11 residues. The CDR3 sequence: CASSQAGERFF. In nucleotides, the CDR3 is TGTGCCAGCAGCCAAGCGGGGGAGAGGTTCTTC.

The chain has TRBV6-1 and TRBJ2-6, with D possibly TRBD1 on 6 matching bases. Germline CDR1 is MNHNS and CDR2 is SASEGT. V dropped 0 bases and J dropped 0 bases, with 12 bases sitting between them. The CDR3 is 18 amino acids. The CDR3 reads CASSEAHVGASGANVLTF. As DNA, the CDR3 is TGTGCCAGCAGTGAAGCGCACGTGGGGGCCTCTGGGGCCAACGTCCTGACTTTC.

Remarks on this clonotype: A single base separates this from a much larger clone, so it may be a read error. The V and J genes are TRBV12-3 or TRBV12-4 and TRBJ2-4, with D perhaps given as TRBD1 or TRBD2 (6 bases each). This CDR3 spans 15 amino acids. The CDR3, as DNA: TGTGCCAGCAGCCACAGGGTACTAGCCAAAAACACTCAGTACTTC. Amino acids: CASSHRVLAKNTQYF.

The chain joins TRBV12-3 or TRBV12-4 to TRBJ1-5, with TRBD1 as a possible D gene (5 bases). This CDR3 region has 15 residues. V was pared by 5 bases and J by 4 bases, with 15 bases between. The CDR3 region has the DNA TGTGCCAGCAGTACCCGGGGGGGGGAAAATCAGCCCCAGCATTTT. Encoded protein: CASSTRGGENQPQHF.

Ten or more counts support this clonotype. The chain links TRBV7-9 to TRBJ1-2, with 10 bases aligning to TRBD1. This CDR3 has 13 residues. Germline V gene data show CDR1 as SEHNR and CDR2 as FQNEAQ (reference sequence). The ends lost 5 bases at V and 8 bases at J; junction bases unmatched: 5. The CDR3 DNA follows: TGTGCCAGCAGCCCCGGACAGGGGGTGGGCTACACCTTC. Its translation is CASSPGQGVGYTF.

Ten or more counts support this clonotype. The junction differs from germline at one of its ends, possibly a read error. The genes are TRBV12-3 or TRBV12-4 and TRBJ1-5; maybe TRBD1 (6 bases). The CDR3 runs 14 residues. This CDR3 is CASSLGGGYQPQHF. The CDR3 DNA is TGTGCCAGCAGCTTAGGGGGGGGTTATCAGCCCCAGCATTTT.

This clonotype has ten or more counts. The gene calls are TRBV3-1 and TRBJ2-7; D is unresolved. Germline CDR1 is LGHDT and CDR2 is YNNKEL (reference sequence). CDR3 length: 11 amino acids. The ends were cut back, 5 bases at V and 4 bases at J, with 6 bases in the middle. The CDR3 DNA sequence: TGTGCCAGCAGCAAGGTTTACGAGCAGTACTTC. Residues: CASSKVYEQYF.

This clonotype was picked up many times. The V and J genes are TRBV11-2 and TRBJ1-4, with TRBD1 identical over 9 bases. V dropped 3 bases and J dropped 8; count of bases not matched to a gene: 7. The CDR3 has 15 residues. Germline loops: CDR1 SGHAT, CDR2 FQNNGV. DNA for the CDR3: TGTGCCAGCAGCTTTAGCACAGGGGGCGGAGAAAAACTGTTTTTT. Translated, it gives CASSFSTGGGEKLFF.

This clonotype was observed at least ten times. CDR3 sequence: CASSYEGPWEKLFF. The CDR3 DNA sequence: TGTGCCAGCAGTTATGAGGGGCCTTGGGAAAAACTGTTTTTT. The chain employs TRBV6-5 and TRBJ1-4; D possibly corresponds to TRBD1 (5 bases). The germline V gene has CDR1 MNHEY and CDR2 SVGAGI. Trimming pared 3 bases from V and 8 bases from J, leaving 13 bases between. This CDR3 contains 14 residues.